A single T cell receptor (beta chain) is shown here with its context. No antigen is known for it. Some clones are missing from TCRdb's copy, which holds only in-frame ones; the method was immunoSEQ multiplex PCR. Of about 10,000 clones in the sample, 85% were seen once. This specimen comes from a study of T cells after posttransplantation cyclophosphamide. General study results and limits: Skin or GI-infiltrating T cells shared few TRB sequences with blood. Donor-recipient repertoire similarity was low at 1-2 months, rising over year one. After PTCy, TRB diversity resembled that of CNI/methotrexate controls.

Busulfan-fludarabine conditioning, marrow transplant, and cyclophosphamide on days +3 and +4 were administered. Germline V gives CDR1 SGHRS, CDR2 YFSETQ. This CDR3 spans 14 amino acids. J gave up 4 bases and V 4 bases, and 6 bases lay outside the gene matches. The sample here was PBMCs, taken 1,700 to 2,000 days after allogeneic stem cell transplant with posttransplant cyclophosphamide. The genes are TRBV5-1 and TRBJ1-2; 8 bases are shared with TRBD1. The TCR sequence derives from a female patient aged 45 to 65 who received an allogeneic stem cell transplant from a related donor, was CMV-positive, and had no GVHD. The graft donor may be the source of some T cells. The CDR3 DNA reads TGCGCCAGCAGCACAGAGACAGGGGTCTATGGCTACACCTTC. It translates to CASSTETGVYGYTF.